The clone carrying this TCR beta chain has only a few counts. Its antigen is unidentified. Each CDR3 protein gets one entry after TCRdb re-called the 5' RACE reads with MiXCR. This sample yields about 420,000 distinct CDR3 sequences, of which roughly a quarter are seen a single time; under 15% belongs to the top ten. These data come from a study of T-cell memory formation after mild COVID-19. Broader study findings: CD4+ bias marked clones expanding day 15 to 37, unlike balanced contracting clones. In second-wave clones peaking day 37, SARS-CoV-2 specificity remained unconfirmed. Memory from before infection featured some responding clones, which suggests cross-reactive memory joined.

CDR1 and CDR2 (germline): SGHTA, FQGNSA. The CDR3 loop spans 15 amino acids. V shed 0 bases and J shed 4 bases, with 12 bases lying between them. The origin of this receptor is an adult woman who had mild COVID-19 (a few samples of this study predate the infection). Cell type and time point are not known. The sequenced sample consisted of PBMCs or a T cell subset sorted from them (not recorded which). The chain joins TRBV7-2 to TRBJ1-1; D is unclear. Here the CDR3 reads CASSLASSIGTEAFF. Here the CDR3 DNA reads TGTGCCAGCAGCTTAGCGAGTTCGATTGGCACTGAAGCTTTCTTT.